The 28 T cell receptor beta chains listed next were all sequenced from one sample in a study of CD8+ T cells in alopecia areata listed by TCRdb under 2018. The sample's treatment or condition label, in plain terms: oral pan-JAK inhibitor, 5-10 mg twice daily. The library was made by the immunoSEQ multiplex PCR assay. RNA was extracted from all samples and reverse transcribed into cDNA, which served as template for TCR sequencing. In its TCRdb copy, this immuneACCESS table keeps in-frame sequences only and misses some clones. Where compared with another copy, unresolved V genes explain less than half of these, and the others have no known cause. Here the sample has some 170,000 clones; roughly 63% occur a single time. Clones ranked in the top ten supply roughly 17% of the sample. The sample in question was CD4+ T cells sorted from blood, obtained around week 55, from a patient treated with tofacitinib. The receptors originated from a human donor with alopecia areata.

As for this clone: The sample contains more than one DNA sequence encoding this CDR3. The chain couples TRBV7-9 to TRBJ2-7, with 7 bases that match TRBD2. The CDR3 loop spans 14 amino acids. In germline, CDR1 is SEHNR, CDR2 FQNEAQ (reference sequence). V trimming: 0 bases; J trimming: 1 base; junction bases outside the gene matches: 0. Here the CDR3 DNA reads TGTGCCAGCAGCTTAGCGGGGGGGTCCTACGAGCAGTACTTC. Translation gives CASSLAGGSYEQYF.

Only a few counts were recorded for this clone. Other DNA sequences in this specimen translate into the identical CDR3. The chain has TRBV7-9 and TRBJ2-5; unclear D gene. This CDR3 comprises 11 residues. In germline, CDR1 is SEHNR, CDR2 FQNEAQ (reference sequence). Between the trimmed V and J ends, which lost 3 bases and 5 bases, there was a span of 4 bases. The CDR3 DNA sequence: TGTGCCAGCAGCTTTTCGGAGACCCAGTACTTC. Translating it yields CASSFSETQYF.

This clone was seen just once. This chain connects TRBV7-2 to TRBJ2-5, with 9 bases identical to TRBD2. Germline CDR1 reads SGHTA; CDR2 reads FQGNSA. This CDR3 is built from 15 residues. V was clipped by 2 bases and J by 5 bases; unmatched bases: 6. The CDR3 sequence: CASSLPLAGVETQYF. The CDR3 DNA reads TGTGCCAGCAGCTTACCACTAGCGGGTGTGGAGACCCAGTACTTC.

This clone was observed once. This rearrangement joins TRBV29-1 to TRBJ2-5; 11 bases align to TRBD2. Trimming cost V 4 bases and J 2 bases; bases outside gene matches: 0. Germline-derived CDR1 and CDR2 are SQVTM and ANQGSEA. The CDR3 is 13 amino acids. The CDR3 nucleotides are TGCAGCGTTGGGACTAGCGGGCAAGAGACCCAGTACTTC. This gives the protein CSVGTSGQETQYF.

This clone came up a few times. The chain links TRBV29-1 to TRBJ1-2; TRBD1 agrees at 10 bases. V shed 7 bases and J 0 bases; nucleotides not matched to a gene: 8. Per germline, CDR1 SQVTM and CDR2 ANQGSEA. The CDR3 has 15 residues. The CDR3 bases are TGCAGCGCAGGGGGACAGGGGCAAACTAACTATGGCTACACCTTC. This sequence encodes CSAGGQGQTNYGYTF. Full variable domain (remainder filled in from reference TRBV29-1 and TRBJ1-2): SAVISQKPSRDICQRGTSLTIQCQVDSQVTMMFWYRQQPGQSLTLIATANQGSEATYESGFVIDKFPISRPNLTFSTLTVSNMSPEDSSIYLCSAGGQGQTNYGYTFGSGTRLTVV.

CDR3 in amino acids: CASSLDRAYNEQFF. CDR3 DNA: TGCGCCAGCAGCCTGGACAGGGCCTACAATGAGCAGTTCTTC. This sequence joins TRBV5-1 and TRBJ2-1, with 8 bases aligning to TRBD1. J gave up 2 bases and V 4 bases, and 2 bases lay outside the gene matches. Germline V CDR1 and CDR2: SGHRS, YFSETQ. The CDR3 totals 14 residues.

This chain links TRBV21-1 with TRBJ2-7; whether TRBD1, the table's D call, matches the DNA was not checked. TRBV21-1 is a pseudogene locus. This CDR3 has 14 residues. The CDR3 here is CASSNGDRTYEQYF. For the CDR3, the DNA is TGTGCCAGCAGCAACGGGGACAGGACCTACGAGCAGTACTTC.

The chain has TRBV7-2 and TRBJ2-7; D possibly corresponds to TRBD1 (5 bases). The CDR3 is 15 amino acids. Trimming stripped 1 base from V and 0 bases from J, with 10 bases between. The germline V gene encodes CDR1 SGHTA and CDR2 FQGNSA. This chain's CDR3 is CASSLGLTDSYEQYF. The CDR3 DNA reads as TGTGCCAGCAGCTTAGGGTTGACAGACTCCTACGAGCAGTACTTC.

This clone came up a few times. The chain has TRBV29-1 and TRBJ1-2, with 7 nucleotides matching TRBD1. The V gene end was trimmed by 6 bases and the J gene end by 0 bases; junction bases not matched to a gene: 7. The CDR3 is 14 amino acids. Germline CDR1 reads SQVTM; CDR2 reads ANQGSEA. As DNA, the CDR3 is TGCAGCGTCCAACGACAGGGAGCTAACTATGGCTACACCTTC. The encoded protein is CSVQRQGANYGYTF.

The CDR3 reads CASSYSGVGAKNIQYF. Written as DNA, the CDR3 is TGTGCCAGCAGTTATAGCGGGGTCGGAGCCAAAAACATTCAGTACTTC. The chain recombines TRBV6-5 with TRBJ2-4; 8 bases agree with TRBD2. The V gene end was trimmed by 3 bases and the J gene end by 0 bases; junction bases not matched to a gene: 4. CDR1 is MNHEY and CDR2 is SVGAGI in the germline V gene. This CDR3 is 16 amino acids long.

The rearrangement uses TRBV6-6 and TRBJ1-5, with D maybe TRBD1 (5 bases). The CDR3 contains 16 residues. V was cut by 9 bases and J by 0 bases, with 18 bases left in between. Looked up from germline, CDR1 is MNHNY and CDR2 is SVGAGI (reference sequence). CDR3 in amino acids: CASTGTAPYSNQPQHF. For the CDR3, the DNA is TGTGCCAGTACTGGGACCGCACCTTATAGCAATCAGCCCCAGCATTTT.

The chain joins TRBV12-5 to TRBJ1-1; D is perhaps TRBD1 (5 bases). The germline gives CDR1 LGHNT, CDR2 FRNRAP. This CDR3 has 15 amino acids. V lost 9 bases to trimming and J lost 4 bases, with 21 bases between them. The CDR3 DNA is TGTGCTAGCTGGATCCTAGGGGTTCACGGCACTGAAGCTTTCTTT. Encoded protein: CASWILGVHGTEAFF.

V usage is TRBV6-6 and J usage is TRBJ2-7; 8 nucleotides align to TRBD1. The CDR3 is 15 residues long. CDR1 is MNHNY and CDR2 is SVGAGI in the germline V gene (reference sequence). The ends lost 2 bases at V and 7 bases at J; junction bases unmatched: 10. As DNA, the CDR3 is TGTGCCAGCAGTTACGGGCATCAGGGGGCACGGGAGCAGTACTTC. Translating it yields CASSYGHQGAREQYF.

The chain is built from TRBV4-1 and TRBJ2-7; 11 bases fit TRBD2. The CDR3 has 18 residues. J gave up 4 bases and V 4 bases, and 15 bases lay outside the gene matches. From germline, CDR1 is MGHRA and CDR2 YSYEKL. The CDR3: CASSPPGTSGSPYYEQYF. The DNA of the CDR3 is TGCGCCAGCAGCCCACCAGGGACTAGCGGATCCCCCTATTACGAGCAGTACTTC.

The chain combines TRBV11-3 with TRBJ2-3, with D tentatively TRBD1 (5 bases). Trimming left V 4 bases short and J 6 bases short, with 14 bases between. Germline CDR1 reads SGHNT; CDR2 reads YENEEA. The CDR3 spans 14 residues. This CDR3 reads CASSSGADADTQYF. CDR3 nucleotide sequence: TGTGCCAGCAGCTCTGGGGCGGACGCCGATACGCAGTATTTT.

This rearrangement joins TRBV29-1 to TRBJ2-5; D assignment may be TRBD1 or TRBD2 (5 bases each). Germline assignment: CDR1 SQVTM and CDR2 ANQGSEA. Trimming left V 7 bases short and J 7 bases short, with 19 bases between. This CDR3 has 13 residues. CDR3 amino acids: CSARDLRVATQYF. The CDR3 region has the DNA TGCAGCGCCCGGGACCTTAGAGTGGCGACCCAGTACTTC.

A remark on this clone: Other nucleotide sequences from this sample produce the same CDR3. The chain couples TRBV30 to TRBJ1-2; D unresolved. The length of the CDR3 is 11 residues. In germline, CDR1 is GTSNPN, CDR2 SVGIG (reference sequence). V lost 3 bases and J lost 2, with 4 bases in between. The CDR3 nucleotides are TGTGCCTGGAGCGAAAACTATGGCTACACCTTC. Translating gives CAWSENYGYTF.

The gene calls are TRBV29-1 and TRBJ1-4; the D gene is possibly TRBD1 (5 bases). Trimming removed 4 bases at V and 5 bases at J, with 11 bases between. Germline-derived CDR1 and CDR2 are SQVTM and ANQGSEA. This CDR3 has 13 amino acids. In DNA, the CDR3 is TGCAGCGTTGGGCATAGGGGCAATGAAAAACTGTTTTTT. Amino acids: CSVGHRGNEKLFF.

This clone was counted between two and nine times. The chain joins TRBV2 to TRBJ2-5, with D perhaps given as TRBD1 or TRBD2 (6 bases each). Trimming left V 7 bases short and J 2 bases short, with 14 bases between. Germline assignment: CDR1 SNHLY and CDR2 FYNNEI. This CDR3 comprises 14 residues. The CDR3 spells CASNVGGPQETQYF. CDR3 in DNA: TGTGCCAGCAATGTGGGGGGCCCACAAGAGACCCAGTACTTC.

The chain combines TRBV19 with TRBJ2-2; unclear D gene. The CDR3 runs 14 residues. V was trimmed by 3 bases and J by 4 bases, leaving 9 bases between them. Germline CDR1 LNHDA, CDR2 SQIVND (reference sequence). The CDR3 spells CASSIRTTTGELFF. CDR3 coding DNA: TGTGCCAGTAGTATCCGGACCACCACCGGGGAGCTGTTTTTT.

This chain connects TRBV7-9 to TRBJ2-5, with 7 bases that match TRBD1. V was clipped by 8 bases and J by 2 bases; unmatched bases: 5. The CDR3 runs to 13 residues. Germline V lookup: CDR1 SEHNR, CDR2 FQNEAQ (reference sequence). Written as DNA, the CDR3 is TGTGCCAGCTCCGTGGGACAGCAAGAGACCCAGTACTTC. The encoded protein is CASSVGQQETQYF.

The V gene is TRBV27, the J gene TRBJ1-2; D possibly corresponds to TRBD1 (5 bases). V lost 6 bases and J lost 10, with 18 bases in between. Germline CDR1 reads MNHEY; CDR2 reads SMNVEV (reference sequence). The CDR3 has 13 amino acids. The CDR3 DNA is TGTGCCAGCAGGCGGACGGCAGGGAACGTCTACACCTTC. Its protein product is CASRRTAGNVYTF.

The chain employs TRBV29-1 and TRBJ2-1; tentatively, D is TRBD1 (6 bases). From germline, CDR1 is SQVTM and CDR2 ANQGSEA. The CDR3 is 12 amino acids. Trimming took off 2 bases at V and 8 bases at J, with 10 bases between the two ends. The DNA for the CDR3 is TGCAGCGTTGAAAGGGGGACGGATGAGCAGTTCTTC. This codes for CSVERGTDEQFF.

The chain couples TRBV11-1 to TRBJ2-7; TRBD1 aligns across 7 bases. The CDR3 loop spans 16 amino acids. CDR1 and CDR2 from the germline V gene are SGHAT and FQDESV (reference sequence). The junction had 15 bases not matched to a gene; V was cut back by 5 bases and J by 5 bases. The CDR3: CASSRAFDRVGHEQYF. Written as DNA, the CDR3 is TGTGCCAGCAGCAGAGCCTTCGACAGGGTGGGGCACGAGCAGTACTTC.

This clone occurred a few times. The sample carries other DNA sequences with the same CDR3. V and J are TRBV12-5 and TRBJ2-5; no firm D call. Per the germline V gene, CDR1 is LGHNT and CDR2 is FRNRAP. V lost 3 bases to trimming and J lost 2 bases, with 7 bases between them. This CDR3 has 13 residues. The CDR3 sequence: CASGLGRQETQYF. The CDR3 nucleotides read TGTGCTAGTGGTTTAGGCAGACAAGAGACCCAGTACTTC.

This clone was counted a few times. In the same sample, other DNA sequences code for this CDR3. The chain joins TRBV19 to TRBJ2-7, with D possibly being TRBD1 (6 bases). The V end was cut by 3 bases, the J end by 4 bases, with 10 bases between. The CDR3 sequence is 13 residues long. Germline V lookup: CDR1 LNHDA, CDR2 SQIVND (reference sequence). In DNA form, the CDR3 reads TGTGCCAGTAGTATGAGAAGGGGGTACGAGCAGTACTTC. Protein sequence: CASSMRRGYEQYF.

The chain is built from TRBV14 and TRBJ1-1, with 7 nucleotides matching TRBD1. Trimming at V came to 8 bases and at J to 2 bases, leaving 14 bases not matched to a gene. The CDR3 consists of 16 residues. From germline, CDR1 is SGHDN and CDR2 FVKESK. CDR3 in amino acids: CASSFVQGGFNTEAFF. For the CDR3, the DNA is TGTGCCAGCTCGTTCGTCCAAGGGGGCTTCAACACTGAAGCTTTCTTT.

This chain connects TRBV19 to TRBJ2-5, with no clear D. V dropped 3 bases and J dropped 1 base, with 9 bases sitting between them. This CDR3 has 14 residues. Germline V lookup: CDR1 LNHDA, CDR2 SQIVND (reference sequence). CDR3 sequence reads: CASSMWTAQETQYF. The DNA of the CDR3 is TGTGCCAGTAGTATGTGGACGGCCCAAGAGACCCAGTACTTC.